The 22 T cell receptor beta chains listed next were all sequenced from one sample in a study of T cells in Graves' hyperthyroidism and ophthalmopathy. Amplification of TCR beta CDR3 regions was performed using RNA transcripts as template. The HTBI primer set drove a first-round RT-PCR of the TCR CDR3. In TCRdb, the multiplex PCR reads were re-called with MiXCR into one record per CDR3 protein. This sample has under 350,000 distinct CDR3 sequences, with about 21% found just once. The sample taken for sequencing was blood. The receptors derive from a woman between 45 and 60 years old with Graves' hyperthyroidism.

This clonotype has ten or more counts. The DNA for the CDR3 is TGTGCCAGCAGCCAAAGGGCTAGCGGGATTGGCACAGATACGCAGTATTTT. Translating it yields CASSQRASGIGTDTQYF. V usage is TRBV27 and J usage is TRBJ2-3; 9 bases line up with TRBD2. This CDR3 region has 17 residues. Germline lookup yields CDR1 MNHEY and CDR2 SMNVEV (reference sequence). V was pared by 6 bases and J by 1 base, with 11 bases of the junction left unmatched.

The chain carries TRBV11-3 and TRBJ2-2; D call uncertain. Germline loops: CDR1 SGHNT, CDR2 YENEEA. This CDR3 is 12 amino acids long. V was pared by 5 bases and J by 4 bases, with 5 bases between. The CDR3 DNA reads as TGTGCCAGCAGCCCATTCACCGGGGAGCTGTTTTTT. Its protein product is CASSPFTGELFF.

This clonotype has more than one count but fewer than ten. The CDR3, as DNA: TGCGCCAGCAGCTCAACAGGGAGCCCGATCTATGGCTACACCTTC. Translation: CASSSTGSPIYGYTF. The chain employs TRBV5-1 and TRBJ1-2; the D gene is possibly TRBD1 (6 bases). This CDR3 region has 15 residues. V was pared by 3 bases and J by 4 bases, with 16 bases between. Germline V gene lookup returns CDR1 SGHRS and CDR2 YFSETQ.

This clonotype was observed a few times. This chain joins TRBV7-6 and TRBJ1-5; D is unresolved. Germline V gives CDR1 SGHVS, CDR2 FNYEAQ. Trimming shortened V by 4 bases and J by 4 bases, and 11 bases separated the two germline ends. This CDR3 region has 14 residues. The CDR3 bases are TGTGCCAGCAGCTGCGCCAAGAGAAATCAGCCCCAGCATTTT. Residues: CASSCAKRNQPQHF.

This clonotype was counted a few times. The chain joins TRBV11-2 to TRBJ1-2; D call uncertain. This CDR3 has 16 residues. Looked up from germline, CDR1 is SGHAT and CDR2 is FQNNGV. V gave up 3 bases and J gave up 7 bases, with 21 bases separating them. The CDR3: CASSFSGVRNFGGYTF. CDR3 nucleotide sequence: TGTGCCAGCAGCTTTTCCGGCGTTCGAAATTTTGGTGGCTACACCTTC.

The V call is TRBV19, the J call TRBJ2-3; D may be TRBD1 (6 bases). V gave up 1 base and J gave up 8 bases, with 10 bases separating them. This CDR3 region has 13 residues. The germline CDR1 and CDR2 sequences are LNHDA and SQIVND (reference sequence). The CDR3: CASSIVARGTQYF. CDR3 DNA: TGTGCCAGTAGTATAGTAGCCAGGGGTACGCAGTATTTT.

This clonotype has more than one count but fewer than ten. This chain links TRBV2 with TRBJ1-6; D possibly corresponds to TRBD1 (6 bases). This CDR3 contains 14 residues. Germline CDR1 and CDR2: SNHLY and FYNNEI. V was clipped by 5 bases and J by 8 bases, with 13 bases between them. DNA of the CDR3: TGTGCCAGCAGTCTCGGGGGCGCTGATTCACCCCTCCACTTT. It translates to CASSLGGADSPLHF.

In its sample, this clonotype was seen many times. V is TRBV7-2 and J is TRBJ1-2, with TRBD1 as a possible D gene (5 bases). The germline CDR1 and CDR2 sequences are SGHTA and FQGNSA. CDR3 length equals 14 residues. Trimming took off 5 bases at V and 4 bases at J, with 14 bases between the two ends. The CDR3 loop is CASSRVPGLYGYTF. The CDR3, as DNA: TGTGCCAGCAGCCGAGTCCCAGGGCTCTATGGCTACACCTTC.

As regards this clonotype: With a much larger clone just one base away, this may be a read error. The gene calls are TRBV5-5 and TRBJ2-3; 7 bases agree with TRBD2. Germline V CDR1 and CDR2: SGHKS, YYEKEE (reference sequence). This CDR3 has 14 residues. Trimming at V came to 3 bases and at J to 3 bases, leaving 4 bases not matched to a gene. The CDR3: CASSSAGNTDTQYF. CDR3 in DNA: TGTGCCAGCAGCTCAGCGGGGAATACAGATACGCAGTATTTT.

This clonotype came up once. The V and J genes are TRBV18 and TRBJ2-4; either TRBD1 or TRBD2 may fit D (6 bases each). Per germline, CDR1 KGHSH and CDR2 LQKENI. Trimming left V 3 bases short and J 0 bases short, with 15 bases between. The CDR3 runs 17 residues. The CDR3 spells CASSPDLWGAAKNIQYF. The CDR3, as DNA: TGTGCCAGCTCACCTGATCTTTGGGGGGCAGCCAAAAACATTCAGTACTTC.

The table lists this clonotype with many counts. The CDR3 coding sequence is TGTGCCAGCAGTTCAACCGGGACAACGAACACCGGGGAGCTGTTTTTT. As protein: CASSSTGTTNTGELFF. This rearrangement joins TRBV28 to TRBJ2-2; D might be TRBD1 (6 bases). The CDR3 spans 16 residues. Germline assignment: CDR1 MDHEN and CDR2 SYDVKM. Between the trimmed V and J ends, which lost 4 bases and 0 bases, there was a span of 12 bases. Based on the CDR3 plus reference TRBV28 and TRBJ2-2, the full variable domain is DVKVTQSSRYLVKRTGEKVFLECVQDMDHENMFWYRQDPGLGLRLIYFSYDVKMKEKGDIPEGYSVSREKKERFSLILESASTNQTSMYLCASSSTGTTNTGELFFGEGSRLTVL.

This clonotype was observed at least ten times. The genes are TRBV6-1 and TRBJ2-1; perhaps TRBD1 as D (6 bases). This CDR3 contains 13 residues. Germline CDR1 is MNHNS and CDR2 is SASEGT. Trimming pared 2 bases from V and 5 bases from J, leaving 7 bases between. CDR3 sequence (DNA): TGTGCCAGCAGTGAATACAGGGACAATGAGCAGTTCTTC. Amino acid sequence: CASSEYRDNEQFF.

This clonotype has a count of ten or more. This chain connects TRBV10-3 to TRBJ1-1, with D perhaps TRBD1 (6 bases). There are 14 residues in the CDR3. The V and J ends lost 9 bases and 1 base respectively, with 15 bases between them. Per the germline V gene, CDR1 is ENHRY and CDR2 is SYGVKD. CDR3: CAMKQGERNTEAFF. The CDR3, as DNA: TGTGCCATGAAACAGGGAGAAAGGAACACTGAAGCTTTCTTT.

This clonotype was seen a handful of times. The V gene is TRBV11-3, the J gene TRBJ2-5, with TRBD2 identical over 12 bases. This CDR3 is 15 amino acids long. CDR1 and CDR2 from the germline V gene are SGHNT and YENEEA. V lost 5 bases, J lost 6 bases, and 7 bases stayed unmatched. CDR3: CASSPPGLAGKTQYF. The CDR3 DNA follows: TGTGCCAGCAGCCCTCCCGGACTAGCGGGGAAGACCCAGTACTTC. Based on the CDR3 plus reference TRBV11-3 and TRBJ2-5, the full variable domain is EAGVVQSPRYKIIEKKQPVAFWCNPISGHNTLYWYLQNLGQGPELLIRYENEEAVDDSQLPKDRFSAERLKGVDSTLKIQPAELGDSAVYLCASSPPGLAGKTQYFGPGTRLLVL.

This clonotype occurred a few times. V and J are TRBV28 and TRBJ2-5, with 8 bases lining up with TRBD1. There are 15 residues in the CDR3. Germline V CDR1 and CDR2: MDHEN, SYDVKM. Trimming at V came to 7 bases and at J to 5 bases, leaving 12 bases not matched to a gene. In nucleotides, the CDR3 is TGTGCCAGCAAGAAGGGGCAGGGGGCGACTGAGACCCAGTACTTC. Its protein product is CASKKGQGATETQYF.

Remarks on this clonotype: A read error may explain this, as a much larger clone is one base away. DNA of the CDR3: TGCAGTGCTAGCCCCTTGGGGGGGGGGGCCGGATTGGTAGATACGCAGTATTTT. It is translated as CSASPLGGGAGLVDTQYF. The chain couples TRBV20-1 to TRBJ2-3; a possible D gene is TRBD2 (7 bases). CDR3 length equals 18 residues. Trimming removed 3 bases at V and 5 bases at J, with 27 bases between. CDR1 DFQATT and CDR2 SNEGSKA come from the germline V gene (reference sequence).

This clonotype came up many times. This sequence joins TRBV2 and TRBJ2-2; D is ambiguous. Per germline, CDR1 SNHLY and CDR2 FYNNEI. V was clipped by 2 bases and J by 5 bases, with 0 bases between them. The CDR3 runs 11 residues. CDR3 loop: CASSETGELFF. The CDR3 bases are TGTGCCAGCAGTGAAACCGGGGAGCTGTTTTTT.

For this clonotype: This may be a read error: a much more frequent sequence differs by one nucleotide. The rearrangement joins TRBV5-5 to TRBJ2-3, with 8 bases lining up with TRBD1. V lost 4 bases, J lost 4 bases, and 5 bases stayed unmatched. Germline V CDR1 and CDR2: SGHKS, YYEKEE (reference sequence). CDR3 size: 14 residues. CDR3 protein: CASSRQGAADTQYF. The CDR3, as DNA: TGTGCCAGCAGCCGGCAGGGGGCGGCAGATACGCAGTATTTT. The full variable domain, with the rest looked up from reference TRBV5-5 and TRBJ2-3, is DAGVTQSPTHLIKTRGQQVTLRCSPISGHKSVSWYQQVLGQGPQFIFQYYEKEERGRGNFPDRFSARQFPNYSSELNVNALLLGDSALYLCASSRQGAADTQYFGPGTRLTVL.

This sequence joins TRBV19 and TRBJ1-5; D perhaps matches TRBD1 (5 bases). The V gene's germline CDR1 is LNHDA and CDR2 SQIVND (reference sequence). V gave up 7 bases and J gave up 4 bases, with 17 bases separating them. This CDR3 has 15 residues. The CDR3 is CASTVFLSGNQPQHF. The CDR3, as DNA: TGTGCCAGTACGGTTTTTCTCTCAGGGAATCAGCCCCAGCATTTT.

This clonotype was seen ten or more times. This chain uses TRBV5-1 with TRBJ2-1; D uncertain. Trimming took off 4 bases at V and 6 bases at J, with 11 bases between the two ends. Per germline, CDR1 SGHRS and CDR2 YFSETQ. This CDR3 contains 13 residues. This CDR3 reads CASSVLDFNEQFF. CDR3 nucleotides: TGCGCCAGCAGCGTCTTAGACTTCAATGAGCAGTTCTTC.

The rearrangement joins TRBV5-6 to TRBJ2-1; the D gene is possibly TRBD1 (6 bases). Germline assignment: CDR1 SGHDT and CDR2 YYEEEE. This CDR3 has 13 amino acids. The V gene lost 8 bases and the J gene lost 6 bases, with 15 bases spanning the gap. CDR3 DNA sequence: TGTGCCAGTTCGCTGAGGGGGTTCAATGAGCAGTTCTTC. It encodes CASSLRGFNEQFF.

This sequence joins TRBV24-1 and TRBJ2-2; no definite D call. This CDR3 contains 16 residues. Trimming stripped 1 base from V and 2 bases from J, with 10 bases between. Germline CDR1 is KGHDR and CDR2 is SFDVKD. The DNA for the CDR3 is TGTGCCACCAGTGATTTCGGGCAGTTCAACACCGGGGAGCTGTTTTTT. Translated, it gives CATSDFGQFNTGELFF.